This note documents a single TCR beta chain sequence. Germline CDR1 is SGHTA and CDR2 is FQGNSA. V gave up 1 base and J gave up 2 bases, with 21 bases separating them. The CDR3 is 18 amino acids. How the authors handled the data: Quantification of nucleated cells was approximated via reference gene primer amplification. Some clones are missing from TCRdb's copy, which holds only in-frame ones; the method was immunoSEQ multiplex PCR. V and J calls and clone size are as listed in that table; D and trimming were resolved from the DNA. The table records roughly 250,000 clones, 70% to 90% of them present only once. The entry originates in a study of blood T cell repertoires in COVID-19. On the study more broadly: Italy, Spain and the United States were the sources of the convalescent and acute COVID-19 samples. T cells, B-cell-depleted T cells, or PBMCs provided the cDNA or gDNA that served as material.

The sequence derives from a woman aged 45-60 years with acute or convalescent COVID-19. The sample comprised peripheral blood. The chain recombines TRBV7-2 with TRBJ2-7; D remains unclear. In nucleotides, the CDR3 is TGTGCCAGCAGCTTAGGTCCTAGTTCGAGAGTTTTTGCCTACGAGCAGTACTTC. It encodes CASSLGPSSRVFAYEQYF.